What follows describes a single T cell receptor beta chain. The target antigen is unknown. This sample stems from a study of T cell responses to AZD1222 COVID-19 vaccine. Study-wide results and caveats: The reported proportion of spike-specific TCRs targeting unmutated variant regions was nearly half. It should be noted that donors were predominantly white British and more often female, and clonal diversity was possibly underestimated. Vaccine-associated CD4 TCRs spanned spike, dominant at 160-218 and 743-854. Spike-specific TCRs gained breadth and depth after people received two AZD1222 doses.

Profiling relied on immunoSEQ multiplex PCR, and the TCRdb table lists in-frame clones only, not all of them. The table includes about 150,000 clones, approximately 88% detected once. V shed 3 bases and J shed 0 bases, with 9 bases lying between them. The CDR3 has 16 residues. CDR1 and CDR2 (germline): PRHDT, FYEKMQ (reference sequence). The clonotype comes from an adult in good health. The sequencing used peripheral blood, collected on day 0 of AZD1222 vaccination. The chain recombines TRBV13 with TRBJ1-6; no firm D call. The CDR3 bases are TGTGCCAGCAGCTTCGGCGGTAGCTCCTATAATTCACCCCTCCACTTT. Its protein product is CASSFGGSSYNSPLHF.